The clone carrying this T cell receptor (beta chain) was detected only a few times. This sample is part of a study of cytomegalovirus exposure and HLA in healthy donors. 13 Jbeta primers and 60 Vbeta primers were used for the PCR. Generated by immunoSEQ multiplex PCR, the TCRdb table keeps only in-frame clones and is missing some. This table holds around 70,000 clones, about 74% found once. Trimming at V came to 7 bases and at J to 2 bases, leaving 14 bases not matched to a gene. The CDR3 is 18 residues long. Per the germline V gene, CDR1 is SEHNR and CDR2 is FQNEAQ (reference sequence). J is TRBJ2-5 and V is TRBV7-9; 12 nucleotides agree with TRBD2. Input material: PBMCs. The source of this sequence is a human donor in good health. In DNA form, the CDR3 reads TGTGCCAGCACCACGGAACCGCGGACTAGCGGGAAACAAGAGACCCAGTACTTC. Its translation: CASTTEPRTSGKQETQYF.